Each of the 18 T cell receptor beta chains below was sequenced from the same sample in a study of T cell changes during pregnancy in multiple sclerosis. The table came from immunoSEQ multiplex PCR; TCRdb's copy has only in-frame clones and leaves some out. The repertoire holds about 89,000 clones, 94% seen once, with more than 0.8% in the top ten. The sequences come from peripheral blood, collected in the third trimester of pregnancy. The receptors originated from a female donor with multiple sclerosis, enrolled in a pregnancy study.

The chain joins TRBV29-1 to TRBJ1-1; 8 nucleotides align to TRBD1. In germline, CDR1 is SQVTM, CDR2 ANQGSEA. V trimming: 7 bases; J trimming: 4 bases; junction bases outside the gene matches: 8. The CDR3 extends over 13 amino acids. CDR3 coding DNA: TGCAGCGGAGGAGGACAGGGAGGCACTGAAGCTTTCTTT. Residues: CSGGGQGGTEAFF.

The chain uses TRBV25-1 and TRBJ1-2; 8 bases map to TRBD1. V shed 8 bases and J 2 bases; nucleotides not matched to a gene: 7. This CDR3 is built from 14 residues. Germline assignment: CDR1 MGHDK and CDR2 SYGVNS. The CDR3 reads CASQPWTGNYGYTF. The CDR3 DNA reads TGTGCCAGCCAACCTTGGACAGGGAACTATGGCTACACCTTC.

Comments on this clone: Other DNA sequences in the sample encode the same CDR3. The chain couples TRBV5-8 to TRBJ2-2; a possible D gene is TRBD2 (6 bases). Trimming pared 4 bases from V and 4 bases from J, leaving 8 bases between. This CDR3 contains 13 residues. Germline values: CDR1 SGHTS, CDR2 YDEGEE. The CDR3 nucleotides are TGTGCCAGCAGCCGCGGGGTCACCGGGGAGCTGTTTTTT. Translated, it gives CASSRGVTGELFF.

This chain links TRBV19 with TRBJ1-4; 9 nucleotides align to TRBD1. The V segment lost 4 bases and the J segment 8 bases; nucleotides outside the gene matches: 8. Germline loops: CDR1 LNHDA, CDR2 SQIVND (reference sequence). The CDR3 contains 15 residues. The CDR3 coding sequence is TGTGCCAGTAGTAACGTACAGGGGGCAGGGGAAAAACTGTTTTTT. Its translation: CASSNVQGAGEKLFF.

The rearrangement joins TRBV14 to TRBJ2-1; 9 positions agree with TRBD2. This CDR3 spans 16 amino acids. Per germline, CDR1 SGHDN and CDR2 FVKESK. V trimming: 1 base; J trimming: 7 bases; junction bases outside the gene matches: 8. The CDR3 nucleotides read TGTGCCAGCAGCCAAGTCGGGGGTAGCGGGAGAAATGAGCAGTTCTTC. It is translated as CASSQVGGSGRNEQFF.

The V call is TRBV21-1, the J call TRBJ2-6; TRBD1 reflects the table's D call only, with no check against the DNA. TRBV21-1 is a pseudogene locus. The length of the CDR3 is 18 residues. CDR3 nucleotides: TGTGCCAGCAGCATTCCAGCCTCGACACCCTCTGGGGCCAACGTCCTGACTTTC. Residues: CASSIPASTPSGANVLTF.

Details on this clone: The sample has other DNA sequences that encode this CDR3 too. The chain has TRBV27 and TRBJ1-1; D gene unclear. Germline CDR1 and CDR2: MNHEY and SMNVEV (reference sequence). Trimming stripped 1 base from V and 1 base from J, with 4 bases between. This CDR3 has 13 residues. The CDR3 DNA reads as TGTGCCAGCAGTTTATATAGGAACACTGAAGCTTTCTTT. Protein: CASSLYRNTEAFF.

This clone appeared a few times. V gene TRBV6-6 combines with J gene TRBJ2-1, with D possibly being TRBD1 (6 bases). The CDR3 length is 15 residues. CDR1 MNHNY and CDR2 SVGAGI come from the germline V gene (reference sequence). Trimming stripped 4 bases from V and 0 bases from J, with 10 bases between. The CDR3 DNA sequence: TGTGCCAGCAGTTTAGACAGGAGCTCCTACAATGAGCAGTTCTTC. It is translated as CASSLDRSSYNEQFF.

The chain combines TRBV10-2 with TRBJ2-7; the match to TRBD1 covers 7 bases. Germline CDR1 and CDR2: WSHSY and SAAADI. Losses at the gene ends were 6 bases for V and 4 bases for J; bases not matched to a gene: 9. The CDR3 is 14 amino acids. Written as DNA, the CDR3 is TGCGCCAGCAGCGATATGGGACAGAGTTACGAGCAGTACTTC. It translates to CASSDMGQSYEQYF.

The genes are TRBV11-2 and TRBJ1-1; 7 bases agree with TRBD1. The junction had 12 bases not matched to a gene; V was cut back by 4 bases and J by 4 bases. CDR3 length: 16 amino acids. Germline V gene data show CDR1 as SGHAT and CDR2 as FQNNGV. The CDR3 sequence is CASSSRLDRASTEAFF. For the CDR3, the DNA is TGTGCCAGCAGCTCCCGTTTAGACAGGGCGAGCACTGAAGCTTTCTTT.

The count of this clone is one. The chain recombines TRBV19 with TRBJ1-5; D unclear. Germline-derived CDR1 and CDR2 are LNHDA and SQIVND (reference sequence). This CDR3 is built from 13 residues. V was pared by 7 bases and J by 2 bases, with 9 bases between. The CDR3 region is CASNFGGNQPQHF. The CDR3 DNA sequence: TGTGCCAGTAATTTTGGAGGCAATCAGCCCCAGCATTTT.

V and J are TRBV10-3 and TRBJ2-3; the D gene is possibly TRBD2 (6 bases). The CDR3 is 16 amino acids. Germline V CDR1 and CDR2: ENHRY, SYGVKD. Between the trimmed V and J ends, which lost 2 bases and 4 bases, there was a span of 16 bases. The CDR3 loop reads CAISEHTGEGADTQYF. The CDR3 DNA reads TGTGCCATCAGTGAGCACACGGGAGAGGGCGCAGATACGCAGTATTTT.

This chain uses TRBV5-1 with TRBJ2-7, with 11 positions matching TRBD1. The germline V gene has CDR1 SGHRS and CDR2 YFSETQ. The CDR3 is 14 amino acids. After removal of 3 bases from V and 5 bases from J, the junction contained 4 bases not matched to a gene. CDR3 DNA: TGCGCCAGCAGCTCCTGGACAGGGGGCAACGAGCAGTACTTC. Encoded protein: CASSSWTGGNEQYF.

The chain carries TRBV7-9 and TRBJ2-1; 9 bases agree with TRBD2. This CDR3 has 18 residues. V trimming: 0 bases; J trimming: 5 bases; junction bases outside the gene matches: 11. Germline CDR1 SEHNR, CDR2 FQNEAQ (reference sequence). The CDR3 DNA sequence: TGTGCCAGCAGCTTAGCGCCCCTTAGCGGGAGCTTGGACAATGAGCAGTTCTTC. Translated, it gives CASSLAPLSGSLDNEQFF.

The chain has TRBV2 and TRBJ2-7; 7 bases line up with TRBD1. Trimming cost V 5 bases and J 3 bases; bases outside gene matches: 7. The length of the CDR3 is 14 residues. The V gene's germline CDR1 is SNHLY and CDR2 FYNNEI. Here the CDR3 reads CASSMPGQYYEQYF. In nucleotides, the CDR3 is TGTGCCAGCAGTATGCCGGGACAGTACTACGAGCAGTACTTC.

The J gene is TRBJ2-7, the V gene TRBV6-4; perhaps TRBD2 as D (5 bases). Germline CDR1 is MRHNA and CDR2 is SNTAGT. The CDR3 totals 17 residues. V lost 0 bases and J lost 2, with 17 bases in between. CDR3 DNA sequence: TGTGCCAGCAGTGACTCTTTTTGTGGGAGAAGAGCCTACGAGCAGTACTTC. This encodes CASSDSFCGRRAYEQYF.

V usage is TRBV6-5 and J usage is TRBJ2-7, with 8 positions matching TRBD2. Per germline, CDR1 MNHEY and CDR2 SVGAGI. With 0 bases clipped from V and 6 bases from J, the junction kept 10 bases outside the gene matches. CDR3 length: 16 amino acids. CDR3 amino acids: CASSYSSGGGQGEQYF. In nucleotides, the CDR3 is TGTGCCAGCAGTTACTCGTCGGGCGGGGGGCAGGGCGAGCAGTACTTC.

The chain uses TRBV4-1 and TRBJ2-1; TRBD1 aligns across 11 bases. The CDR3 sequence is 17 residues long. Germline CDR1 MGHRA, CDR2 YSYEKL. V shed 0 bases and J 5 bases; nucleotides not matched to a gene: 6. CDR3 sequence (DNA): TGCGCCAGCAGCCAAGATCGGACAGGGGGCGCCCACAATGAGCAGTTCTTC. This translates into CASSQDRTGGAHNEQFF.